One and the same sample provided the 4 T cell receptor beta chains below, sequenced in a study of T cell responses to AZD1222 COVID-19 vaccine. The method was immunoSEQ multiplex PCR; TCRdb's version includes in-frame clones alone and lacks a portion of them. The data show roughly 66,000 clones, with roughly 82% seen just once and approximately 5.4% held by the top ten. The source material was peripheral blood, sampled on day 0 of AZD1222 vaccination. The receptors come from an adult in good health.

This clone was counted once. CDR3 protein: CASSVAPIPGTGDTEAFF. Here the CDR3 DNA reads TGTGCCAGCAGCGTAGCGCCCATTCCCGGGACAGGGGACACTGAAGCTTTCTTT. The chain links TRBV9 to TRBJ1-1; TRBD1 matches 10 bases. CDR1 is SGDLS, CDR2 YYNGEE, per germline. V was pared by 0 bases and J by 3 bases, with 11 bases of the junction left unmatched. The CDR3 extends over 18 amino acids.

The CDR3, as DNA: TGTGCCAGCAGCTTGGGAGGGAGCAATCAGCCCCAGCATTTT. Protein: CASSLGGSNQPQHF. J is TRBJ1-5 and V is TRBV5-4; D is undetermined. V lost 0 bases and J lost 1, with 5 bases in between. CDR1 SGHNT and CDR2 YYREEE come from the germline V gene (reference sequence). The CDR3 is made up of 14 amino acids. The full variable domain, its missing parts supplied by reference TRBV5-4 and TRBJ1-5, is ETGVTQSPTHLIKTRGQQVTLRCSSQSGHNTVSWYQQALGQGPQFIFQYYREEENGRGNFPPRFSGLQFPNYSSELNVNALELDDSALYLCASSLGGSNQPQHFGDGTRLSIL.

The gene calls are TRBV7-9 and TRBJ1-1, with D unclear. CDR1 SEHNR and CDR2 FQNEAQ come from the germline V gene (reference sequence). The ends were cut back, 10 bases at V and 4 bases at J, with 16 bases in the middle. The CDR3 consists of 13 residues. CDR3 sequence reads: CATMPDAGTEAFF. Here the CDR3 DNA reads TGTGCCACTATGCCGGATGCGGGCACTGAAGCTTTCTTT.

This clone has only a few counts. V is TRBV4-2 and J is TRBJ2-3; 8 bases fit TRBD2. V lost 1 base to trimming and J lost 0 bases; unmatched junction nucleotides: 0. The CDR3 is 15 residues long. Germline CDR1 LGHNA, CDR2 YNFKEQ. CDR3 coding DNA: TGTGCCAGCAGCCAAGCGGGGGGGAGCACAGATACGCAGTATTTT. Protein: CASSQAGGSTDTQYF.